The 20 T cell receptor beta chains below all came from one sample that was sequenced in a study of cytotoxic CD8 clonotypes in ibrutinib-treated CLL. The data were produced by immunoSEQ multiplex PCR, yet TCRdb's version contains in-frame clones alone and is incomplete. The table lists about 140,000 clones, about three quarters of them singletons, with approximately 5.1% in the top ten. The sequencing here drew on PBMCs, taken after 24 months of ibrutinib treatment. These receptor sequences come from a human donor with chronic lymphocytic leukemia.

The gene calls are TRBV10-3 and TRBJ1-2; D is unresolved. The CDR3 contains 12 residues. V lost 8 bases and J lost 8, with 15 bases in between. In germline, CDR1 is ENHRY, CDR2 SYGVKD. The CDR3 sequence is CAIAEEVGGYTF. DNA for the CDR3: TGTGCCATCGCGGAGGAGGTTGGGGGCTACACCTTC.

DNA of the CDR3: TGTGCCAGCTCACCGACAGTGGACTACGAGCAGTACTTC. Its translation: CASSPTVDYEQYF. The chain carries TRBV18 and TRBJ2-7, with a possible D match to TRBD1 (5 bases). Germline V gives CDR1 KGHSH, CDR2 LQKENI. V gave up 3 bases and J gave up 3 bases, with 9 bases separating them. The CDR3 runs to 13 residues.

V gene TRBV19 combines with J gene TRBJ1-5, with D tentatively TRBD1 (6 bases). This CDR3 spans 16 amino acids. The germline V gene encodes CDR1 LNHDA and CDR2 SQIVND (reference sequence). With 5 bases removed from V and 6 bases from J, the gap between germline ends came to 20 bases. This chain's CDR3 is CASSFAGAGSGQPQHF. CDR3 nucleotides: TGTGCCAGTAGTTTCGCGGGGGCCGGCTCAGGTCAGCCCCAGCATTTT.

This clone appeared once. J is TRBJ2-2 and V is TRBV7-2; D is ambiguous. Deletions cut 6 bases from V and 3 bases from J, with 8 bases between. Per the germline V gene, CDR1 is SGHTA and CDR2 is FQGNSA. This CDR3 is built from 13 residues. CDR3 protein: CASSPRYTGELFF. The CDR3, as DNA: TGTGCCAGCAGTCCACGGTACACCGGGGAGCTGTTTTTT.

The chain joins TRBV10-3 to TRBJ2-1; 8 positions agree with TRBD2. The germline CDR1 and CDR2 sequences are ENHRY and SYGVKD. V was clipped by 8 bases and J by 9 bases; unmatched bases: 6. CDR3 length equals 12 residues. CDR3 amino acids: CAIDREGGEQFF. CDR3 nucleotide sequence: TGTGCCATCGACCGGGAGGGCGGTGAGCAGTTCTTC.

This chain links TRBV18 with TRBJ2-5, with D possibly being TRBD2 (5 bases). CDR1 is KGHSH and CDR2 is LQKENI in the germline V gene. This CDR3 is built from 13 residues. V was cut by 3 bases and J by 3 bases, with 8 bases left in between. The CDR3 DNA sequence: TGTGCCAGCTCACCCCGTAGCGAAGAGACCCAGTACTTC. It encodes CASSPRSEETQYF.

A few counts support this clone. This rearrangement joins TRBV7-2 to TRBJ2-7, with D perhaps being TRBD1 or TRBD2 (7 bases each). This CDR3 is built from 13 residues. In germline, CDR1 is SGHTA, CDR2 FQGNSA. Trimming removed 5 bases from V and 7 bases from J, with 15 bases in between. The CDR3 nucleotides are TGTGCCAGCAGCATTACAGGGGAGGGGGAGCAGTACTTC. This translates into CASSITGEGEQYF.

This clone occurred once. The rearrangement joins TRBV27 to TRBJ1-4, with D unclear. The CDR3 contains 14 residues. V shed 7 bases and J shed 3 bases, with 12 bases lying between them. CDR1 and CDR2 from the germline V gene are MNHEY and SMNVEV (reference sequence). The CDR3 coding sequence is TGTGCCAGCAAGCCCCTCGCGGCTAATGAAAAACTGTTTTTT. It encodes CASKPLAANEKLFF.

DNA of the CDR3: TGTGCCAGCTCACCACAACAAACAGGGGGGGCAGATACGCAGTATTTT. Its protein product is CASSPQQTGGADTQYF. The V call is TRBV18, the J call TRBJ2-3, with TRBD1 as a possible D gene (8 bases). The CDR3 extends over 16 amino acids. V was pared by 1 base and J by 4 bases, with 15 bases between. The germline V gene encodes CDR1 KGHSH and CDR2 LQKENI.

V usage is TRBV6-5 and J usage is TRBJ2-7; D is ambiguous. This CDR3 comprises 11 residues. V gave up 1 base and J gave up 5 bases, with 3 bases separating them. CDR1 is MNHEY, CDR2 SVGAGI, per germline. The CDR3 sequence: CASSYWNEQYF. DNA of the CDR3: TGTGCCAGCAGTTACTGGAACGAGCAGTACTTC.

This chain connects TRBV21-1 to TRBJ2-3; TRBD2 reflects the table's D call only, with no check against the DNA. TRBV21-1 is a known pseudogene. The CDR3 runs 16 residues. CDR3 loop: CASSKEKGDMADTQYF. For the CDR3, the DNA is TGTGCCAGCAGCAAGGAGAAGGGAGACATGGCAGATACGCAGTATTTT.

This clone was recorded once. The V and J genes are TRBV6-5 and TRBJ1-1; D not resolved. Trimming shortened V by 6 bases and J by 0 bases, and 11 bases separated the two germline ends. This CDR3 is 14 amino acids long. The germline CDR1 and CDR2 sequences are MNHEY and SVGAGI. The CDR3: CASSPTRVNTEAFF. CDR3 DNA: TGTGCCAGCAGCCCGACCCGGGTGAACACTGAAGCTTTCTTT.

The rearrangement uses TRBV6-1 and TRBJ2-1, with 9 bases identical to TRBD2. CDR1 and CDR2 (germline): MNHNS, SASEGT. The CDR3 sequence is 12 residues long. The V and J ends lost 4 bases and 15 bases, in that order; junction bases with no gene match: 7. CDR3 region: CASSAWTSEGFF. Here the CDR3 DNA reads TGTGCCAGCAGTGCTTGGACTAGCGAGGGGTTCTTC.

This clone showed up many times. The chain links TRBV27 to TRBJ1-5, with 8 bases fitting TRBD1. The CDR3 has 15 amino acids. From germline, CDR1 is MNHEY and CDR2 SMNVEV (reference sequence). V shed 3 bases and J 3 bases; nucleotides not matched to a gene: 4. The CDR3 bases are TGTGCCAGCAGTTTTTCGGGACAGGTCAATCAGCCCCAGCATTTT. It translates to CASSFSGQVNQPQHF.

The V gene is TRBV9, the J gene TRBJ2-2; D gene ambiguous. Germline-derived CDR1 and CDR2 are SGDLS and YYNGEE. This CDR3 contains 12 residues. V shed 5 bases and J shed 5 bases, with 7 bases lying between them. The CDR3 nucleotides are TGTGCCAGCAGGGGCATTACCGGGGAGCTGTTTTTT. It specifies CASRGITGELFF.

J is TRBJ2-1 and V is TRBV9, with TRBD2 as a possible D gene (6 bases). This CDR3 is built from 16 residues. The V end was cut by 0 bases, the J end by 2 bases, with 12 bases between. Germline V gene lookup returns CDR1 SGDLS and CDR2 YYNGEE. The CDR3 bases are TGTGCCAGCAGCGTAGGGGGGGTGTCCACCTACAATGAGCAGTTCTTC. As protein: CASSVGGVSTYNEQFF.

The chain recombines TRBV19 with TRBJ2-1, with D possibly TRBD2 on 5 matching bases. Trimming removed 6 bases from V and 7 bases from J, with 16 bases in between. The CDR3 runs to 14 residues. CDR1 and CDR2 from the germline V gene are LNHDA and SQIVND (reference sequence). In DNA, the CDR3 is TGTGCCAGTAGCGGGGTTATTCCGTTGAATGAGCAGTTCTTC. Protein: CASSGVIPLNEQFF.

This clone has only a few counts. This chain uses TRBV18 with TRBJ2-6, with 7 positions matching TRBD1. Trimming took 3 bases from V and 0 from J; bases not matched to a gene: 5. Germline values: CDR1 KGHSH, CDR2 LQKENI. The length of the CDR3 is 17 residues. The CDR3 region has the DNA TGTGCCAGCTCACCCGAGGGACAGAGCTCTGGGGCCAACGTCCTGACTTTC. Protein product: CASSPEGQSSGANVLTF.

This rearrangement joins TRBV7-3 to TRBJ2-7; 8 nucleotides line up with TRBD2. The CDR3 loop spans 13 amino acids. Unmatched junction bases numbered 2, after V lost 0 bases and J lost 7 bases. Per the germline V gene, CDR1 is SGHTA and CDR2 is FQGTGA. The CDR3, as DNA: TGTGCCAGCAGCTTAACCCCGGGGGGGGAGCAGTACTTC. It encodes CASSLTPGGEQYF. Filled out from reference TRBV7-3 and TRBJ2-7, the complete variable domain reads GAGVSQTPSNKVTEKGKYVELRCDPISGHTALYWYRQSLGQGPEFLIYFQGTGAADDSGLPNDRFFAVRPEGSVSTLKIQRTERGDSAVYLCASSLTPGGEQYFGPGTRLTVT.

J is TRBJ1-2 and V is TRBV5-1; a possible D gene is TRBD1 (6 bases). Germline lookup yields CDR1 SGHRS and CDR2 YFSETQ. V was clipped by 0 bases and J by 9 bases, with 18 bases between them. CDR3 length equals 15 residues. The CDR3: CASSLAAHGGASYTF. In DNA, the CDR3 is TGCGCCAGCAGCTTGGCGGCACATGGGGGGGCTAGCTACACCTTC.